These 4 T cell receptor beta chains came from one sample sequenced in a study of blood T cell repertoires in COVID-19. The table came from immunoSEQ multiplex PCR; TCRdb's copy has only in-frame clones and leaves some out. This sample has over 250,000 clones, with about 89% found just once. Sequencing was performed on PBMCs or T cells enriched from blood (not recorded which). These receptors all come from a woman aged 18-29 years who had recovered from COVID-19.

The chain couples TRBV7-7 to TRBJ2-3; 8 nucleotides align to TRBD1. This CDR3 comprises 16 residues. Germline CDR1 reads SSHAT; CDR2 reads FNYEAQ (reference sequence). V shed 1 base, J shed 5 bases, and the junction held 8 bases outside the gene matches. CDR3: CASSLDAGGVGDTQYF. CDR3 coding DNA: TGTGCCAGCAGCTTAGATGCAGGGGGCGTCGGAGATACGCAGTATTTT.

The genes are TRBV2 and TRBJ2-1; D is uncertain. Germline CDR1 SNHLY, CDR2 FYNNEI. This CDR3 contains 13 residues. The V gene lost 8 bases and the J gene lost 0 bases, with 8 bases spanning the gap. Written as DNA, the CDR3 is TGTGCCAGCCGACTTGGCTCCTACAATGAGCAGTTCTTC. Protein: CASRLGSYNEQFF.

The J gene is TRBJ2-1, the V gene TRBV27, with TRBD2 matching 7 bases. The length of the CDR3 is 14 residues. The ends lost 3 bases at V and 6 bases at J; junction bases unmatched: 5. Per the germline V gene, CDR1 is MNHEY and CDR2 is SMNVEV (reference sequence). For the CDR3, the DNA is TGTGCCAGCAGTTTGACTAGCTCGGGCAATGAGCAGTTCTTC. It yields the protein CASSLTSSGNEQFF.

The chain combines TRBV7-6 with TRBJ2-7, with TRBD1 matching over 8 bases. V trimming: 3 bases; J trimming: 5 bases; junction bases outside the gene matches: 9. Per the germline V gene, CDR1 is SGHVS and CDR2 is FNYEAQ. The CDR3 has 15 amino acids. The CDR3 reads CASSLGQEGFDEQYF. The CDR3 nucleotides are TGTGCCAGCAGCTTGGGACAGGAGGGATTTGACGAGCAGTACTTC.